One sample yielded the 25 T cell receptor beta chains listed below, sequenced in a study of shared clonotypes between healthy human individuals. Measured with immunoSEQ multiplex PCR; TCRdb has only the in-frame clones, and not every one. The table records some 2 million clones, about 95% of them present only once. In the naive CD8 group, cells lacked CD45RO and were positively selected for CCR7, so terminally differentiated effector memory CD45RA+ cells were left out. The sequenced material came from naive CD8+ T cells sorted from blood. These receptor sequences come from a young man in good health.

V usage is TRBV4-3 and J usage is TRBJ1-2, with a possible D match to TRBD1 (5 bases). The CDR3 consists of 15 residues. The ends were cut back, 4 bases at V and 3 bases at J, with 15 bases in the middle. Germline loops: CDR1 LGHNA, CDR2 YSLEER. The CDR3 nucleotides read TGCGCCAGCAGCCTAAGGGTGGGACTCGACTATGGCTACACCTTC. It specifies CASSLRVGLDYGYTF.

V is TRBV7-2 and J is TRBJ2-1, with TRBD2 matching over 11 bases. V lost 5 bases, J lost 4 bases, and 10 bases stayed unmatched. This CDR3 has 17 residues. Germline V gene lookup returns CDR1 SGHTA and CDR2 FQGNSA. The CDR3 loop reads CASSRTTGTSGYNEQFF. The CDR3 DNA sequence: TGTGCCAGCAGCCGCACCACCGGGACTAGCGGTTACAATGAGCAGTTCTTC.

The genes are TRBV15 and TRBJ1-2; the D gene is possibly TRBD1 (6 bases). The CDR3 is 15 amino acids. V was shortened by 0 bases and J by 4 bases, with 12 bases between the two germline ends. In germline, CDR1 is LNHNV, CDR2 YYDKDF (reference sequence). The CDR3 DNA sequence: TGTGCCACCAGCAGAGATCGGGGGGCGATCTATGGCTACACCTTC. Protein sequence: CATSRDRGAIYGYTF.

V usage is TRBV28 and J usage is TRBJ2-7; D might be TRBD2 (5 bases). The germline V gene has CDR1 MDHEN and CDR2 SYDVKM. V gave up 1 base and J gave up 5 bases, with 15 bases separating them. The CDR3 is made up of 15 amino acids. CDR3: CASSLSHSEGHEQYF. CDR3 DNA sequence: TGTGCCAGCAGTTTATCCCATAGCGAGGGCCACGAGCAGTACTTC.

V gene TRBV27 combines with J gene TRBJ2-4; TRBD2 might be the D (6 bases). There are 15 residues in the CDR3. Germline CDR1 MNHEY, CDR2 SMNVEV (reference sequence). V was trimmed by 2 bases and J by 4 bases, leaving 12 bases between them. The chain's CDR3 is CASSLGGPSKNIQYF. The CDR3 nucleotides are TGTGCCAGCAGTTTAGGAGGGCCTTCAAAAAACATTCAGTACTTC.

V is TRBV27 and J is TRBJ2-2, with D possibly matching TRBD2 (7 bases). V lost 5 bases, J lost 7 bases, and 20 bases lay in between. The V gene's germline CDR1 is MNHEY and CDR2 SMNVEV (reference sequence). The CDR3 consists of 16 residues. Here the CDR3 DNA reads TGTGCCAGCAGTCTCAATGGGGGGGCGGATGGCGGGGAGCTGTTTTTT. Protein sequence: CASSLNGGADGGELFF.

In the case of this clone: Other DNA sequences from this sample encode an identical CDR3 as well. The chain links TRBV4-1 to TRBJ1-1; D call uncertain. The CDR3 has 12 amino acids. In germline, CDR1 is MGHRA, CDR2 YSYEKL. The V gene lost 6 bases and the J gene lost 0 bases, with 5 bases spanning the gap. The CDR3 region is CASSGVNTEAFF. The CDR3 DNA sequence: TGCGCCAGCAGTGGCGTGAACACTGAAGCTTTCTTT.

This sequence joins TRBV27 and TRBJ2-1; the match to TRBD2 covers 12 bases. The CDR3 has 19 residues. The V gene end was trimmed by 3 bases and the J gene end by 2 bases; junction bases not matched to a gene: 11. CDR1 and CDR2 (germline): MNHEY, SMNVEV (reference sequence). CDR3 DNA sequence: TGTGCCAGCAGTTTCCTGACTAGCGGGAGTTTCAGAGCCTACAATGAGCAGTTCTTC. Translation gives CASSFLTSGSFRAYNEQFF.

V gene TRBV15 combines with J gene TRBJ2-1; 8 bases map to TRBD2. The germline CDR1 and CDR2 sequences are LNHNV and YYDKDF (reference sequence). The V gene end was trimmed by 0 bases and the J gene end by 6 bases; junction bases not matched to a gene: 10. The CDR3 is 17 amino acids. The CDR3 here is CATSRDLMAGGVNEQFF. CDR3 coding DNA: TGTGCCACCAGCAGAGACCTTATGGCGGGGGGTGTCAATGAGCAGTTCTTC.

V is TRBV4-1 and J is TRBJ2-7, with D perhaps given as TRBD1 or TRBD2 (5 bases each). The V end lost 1 base, the J end lost 4 bases, and 11 bases lay between the germline ends. The CDR3 has 14 residues. Per the germline V gene, CDR1 is MGHRA and CDR2 is YSYEKL. In DNA, the CDR3 is TGCGCCAGCAGCCAAGTACCTGAGGGGTACGAGCAGTACTTC. It yields the protein CASSQVPEGYEQYF.

This clone was seen only once. Distinct nucleotide sequences in the sample also encode this CDR3. The chain is built from TRBV4-3 and TRBJ2-2; maybe TRBD1 (5 bases). This CDR3 comprises 16 residues. Germline lookup yields CDR1 LGHNA and CDR2 YSLEER. The ends were cut back, 0 bases at V and 3 bases at J, with 11 bases in the middle. CDR3 sequence (DNA): TGCGCCAGCAGCCAAGACCCCTCAGGGTACACCGGGGAGCTGTTTTTT. Translating gives CASSQDPSGYTGELFF.

The gene calls are TRBV19 and TRBJ2-1; tentatively, D is TRBD1 or TRBD2 (6 bases each). V was pared by 1 base and J by 9 bases, with 16 bases between. CDR1 and CDR2 from the germline V gene are LNHDA and SQIVND (reference sequence). The CDR3 is 15 amino acids. CDR3 sequence: CASSIVGGVVAEQFF. CDR3 sequence (DNA): TGTGCCAGTAGTATAGTGGGGGGCGTAGTTGCTGAGCAGTTCTTC.

V and J are TRBV4-1 and TRBJ1-2; D not certain. This CDR3 is built from 14 residues. V was shortened by 4 bases and J by 2 bases, with 11 bases between the two germline ends. Germline loops: CDR1 MGHRA, CDR2 YSYEKL. CDR3: CASSPRSTNYGYTF. The CDR3 DNA follows: TGCGCCAGCAGCCCCAGGAGCACCAACTATGGCTACACCTTC.

This chain joins TRBV6-6 and TRBJ1-3; D is unresolved. Per the germline V gene, CDR1 is MNHNY and CDR2 is SVGAGI (reference sequence). V dropped 7 bases and J dropped 0 bases, with 13 bases sitting between them. The CDR3 loop spans 15 amino acids. CDR3 amino acids: CASIDDVYSGNTIYF. The CDR3, as DNA: TGTGCCAGCATTGACGACGTATACTCTGGAAACACCATATATTTT.

This clone was seen a single time. The chain uses TRBV7-2 and TRBJ2-7; 9 nucleotides align to TRBD1. This CDR3 spans 16 amino acids. V shed 3 bases and J 3 bases; nucleotides not matched to a gene: 9. CDR1 is SGHTA, CDR2 FQGNSA, per germline. The CDR3 loop is CASSLGDPGQGYEQYF. The CDR3 DNA is TGTGCCAGCAGCTTGGGAGATCCGGGACAGGGCTACGAGCAGTACTTC. Filled out from reference TRBV7-2 and TRBJ2-7, the complete variable domain reads GAGVSQSPSNKVTEKGKDVELRCDPISGHTALYWYRQSLGQGLEFLIYFQGNSAPDKSGLPSDRFSAERTGGSVSTLTIQRTQQEDSAVYLCASSLGDPGQGYEQYFGPGTRLTVT.

The chain employs TRBV14 and TRBJ1-1; D is unclear. V was trimmed by 1 base and J by 7 bases, leaving 10 bases between them. The CDR3 runs 13 residues. Germline-derived CDR1 and CDR2 are SGHDN and FVKESK. Here the CDR3 DNA reads TGTGCCAGCAGCCAAGTAAACATAAATGAAGCTTTCTTT. Its translation: CASSQVNINEAFF.

The rearrangement links TRBV7-9 to TRBJ2-7; 7 nucleotides line up with TRBD1. V shed 5 bases and J 6 bases; nucleotides not matched to a gene: 10. The CDR3 is made up of 14 amino acids. Germline V CDR1 and CDR2: SEHNR, FQNEAQ (reference sequence). CDR3 in DNA: TGTGCCAGCAGCCCTGAACAGGGGTCGGGCGAGCAGTACTTC. It encodes CASSPEQGSGEQYF.

The rearrangement uses TRBV7-9 and TRBJ2-3, with 7 nucleotides matching TRBD2. V shed 3 bases, J shed 2 bases, and the junction held 11 bases outside the gene matches. Germline assignment: CDR1 SEHNR and CDR2 FQNEAQ (reference sequence). The CDR3 has 17 residues. The CDR3 nucleotides are TGTGCCAGCAGCTTGGGATCGACTAGCCCGAACACAGATACGCAGTATTTT. Encoded protein: CASSLGSTSPNTDTQYF.

The chain carries TRBV6-1 and TRBJ2-7, with TRBD1 as a possible D gene (6 bases). CDR3 length: 15 amino acids. The ends were cut back, 0 bases at V and 1 base at J, with 10 bases in the middle. Germline V gives CDR1 MNHNS, CDR2 SASEGT. The CDR3 DNA reads as TGTGCCAGCAGTGAAGCAAGGACAGTTTCCTACGAGCAGTACTTC. This gives the protein CASSEARTVSYEQYF.

The chain joins TRBV27 to TRBJ2-3, with 7 bases matching TRBD2. Germline V gene sequence: CDR1 MNHEY, CDR2 SMNVEV (reference sequence). V lost 6 bases, J lost 4 bases, and 4 bases stayed unmatched. This CDR3 is built from 13 residues. CDR3 amino acids: CASRPSGPDTQYF. For the CDR3, the DNA is TGTGCCAGCAGACCTAGCGGCCCAGATACGCAGTATTTT.

The chain couples TRBV28 to TRBJ2-3; perhaps TRBD2 as D (6 bases). This CDR3 is 15 amino acids long. In germline, CDR1 is MDHEN, CDR2 SYDVKM. V lost 2 bases, J lost 2 bases, and 11 bases lay in between. The CDR3 DNA reads TGTGCCAGCAGTTTAGGGGGGACCCTCACAGATACGCAGTATTTT. Translation gives CASSLGGTLTDTQYF. Filled out from reference TRBV28 and TRBJ2-3, the complete variable domain reads DVKVTQSSRYLVKRTGEKVFLECVQDMDHENMFWYRQDPGLGLRLIYFSYDVKMKEKGDIPEGYSVSREKKERFSLILESASTNQTSMYLCASSLGGTLTDTQYFGPGTRLTVL.

The rearrangement uses TRBV6-1 and TRBJ1-1, with D unresolved. CDR3 length: 14 amino acids. Germline CDR1 and CDR2: MNHNS and SASEGT. Trimming removed 7 bases from V and 6 bases from J, with 18 bases in between. CDR3 in DNA: TGTGCCAGCACCAGGAAGGGCGACGGCCCTGAAGCTTTCTTT. It specifies CASTRKGDGPEAFF.

This clone was counted a single time. This chain connects TRBV11-2 to TRBJ1-4; maybe TRBD1 (6 bases). V gave up 1 base and J gave up 8 bases, with 17 bases separating them. The CDR3 totals 16 residues. Germline loops: CDR1 SGHAT, CDR2 FQNNGV. For the CDR3, the DNA is TGTGCCAGCAGCTTAGGGGGGGGCAGAGTTAGGGAAAAACTGTTTTTT. It translates to CASSLGGGRVREKLFF. Variable domain in full (rest from reference TRBV11-2 and TRBJ1-4): EAGVAQSPRYKIIEKRQSVAFWCNPISGHATLYWYQQILGQGPKLLIQFQNNGVVDDSQLPKDRFSAERLKGVDSTLKIQPAKLEDSAVYLCASSLGGGRVREKLFFGSGTQLSVL.

As to this clone: Other nucleotide sequences in the sample specify the same CDR3. The rearrangement links TRBV6-5 to TRBJ2-2; weak D call: TRBD1 (5 bases). Trimming pared 6 bases from V and 0 bases from J, leaving 8 bases between. The CDR3 consists of 14 residues. Germline CDR1 and CDR2: MNHEY and SVGAGI. The CDR3 protein is CASSDSANTGELFF. As DNA, the CDR3 is TGTGCCAGCAGCGACAGCGCGAACACCGGGGAGCTGTTTTTT.

This clone has only one observation. The chain links TRBV2 to TRBJ2-2; D is undetermined. The CDR3 spans 13 residues. Germline loops: CDR1 SNHLY, CDR2 FYNNEI. Trimming pared 3 bases from V and 6 bases from J, leaving 8 bases between. The CDR3 is CASSDRSAGELFF. The CDR3 DNA reads TGTGCCAGCAGTGACAGGTCGGCCGGGGAGCTGTTTTTT. The full variable domain, with the rest looked up from reference TRBV2 and TRBJ2-2, is EPEVTQTPSHQVTQMGQEVILRCVPISNHLYFYWYRQILGQKVEFLVSFYNNEISEKSEIFDDQFSVERPDGSNFTLKIRSTKLEDSAMYFCASSDRSAGELFFGEGSRLTVL.